This passage covers 20 T cell receptor beta chains from one sample sequenced in a study of blood T cells in healthy people across ages. Together with a sample-barcoded 5' primer, a J-beta primer mix was included in a second PCR lasting about 6 to 11 cycles. TCRdb fed the 5' RACE reads into MiXCR, producing one record per CDR3 protein. The sample lists approximately 490,000 distinct CDR3 sequences; approximately 25% were seen once. The sample was also linked to a second study, of T cells of mothers and their children.

Sequencing was carried out using blood. The source of these receptors is a boy younger than 18 in good health.

This clonotype came up a few times. The CDR3 sequence: CASSVSGGAETQYF. For the CDR3, the DNA is TGTGCCAGCAGCGTTAGCGGGGGGGCAGAGACCCAGTACTTC. V is TRBV9 and J is TRBJ2-5; 11 bases line up with TRBD2. J was trimmed by 4 bases and V by 2 bases; bases with no gene match: 1. This CDR3 is built from 14 residues. CDR1 and CDR2 (germline): SGDLS, YYNGEE.

The chain links TRBV20-1 to TRBJ2-5; a possible D gene is TRBD2 (5 bases). The assigned J gene may be wrong: the sequence end matches TRBJ2-1 better. CDR3 length: 9 residues. Germline-derived CDR1 and CDR2 are DFQATT and SNEGSKA (reference sequence). This CDR3 is CSVPGEQFF. CDR3 nucleotide sequence: TGCAGTGTGCCGGGGGAGCAGTTCTTC.

The chain combines TRBV28 with TRBJ2-2; D call uncertain. V was clipped by 6 bases and J by 4 bases, with 18 bases between them. The CDR3 sequence is 16 residues long. The germline V gene encodes CDR1 MDHEN and CDR2 SYDVKM. DNA of the CDR3: TGTGCCAGCAGCTACCTCACACCGTCCACCACCGGGGAGCTGTTTTTT. Translating it yields CASSYLTPSTTGELFF.

There are a few counts of this clonotype. One junction end disagrees with the germline gene, perhaps due to a read error. The V and J genes are TRBV6-1 and TRBJ2-5; D possibly uses TRBD1 or TRBD2 (5 bases each). The closer fit of TRBJ2-7 to the DNA end suggests the J call may be wrong. Looked up from germline, CDR1 is MNHNS and CDR2 is SASEGT. This CDR3 is 14 amino acids long. The CDR3 coding sequence is TGTGCCTGCAGTGAAGTGAGGGGTACCTACGAGCAGTACTTC. As protein: CACSEVRGTYEQYF.

This sequence joins TRBV20-1 and TRBJ2-4, with TRBD2 matching 9 bases. The CDR3 length is 19 residues. V lost 4 bases to trimming and J lost 3 bases; unmatched junction nucleotides: 19. CDR1 and CDR2 from the germline V gene are DFQATT and SNEGSKA (reference sequence). CDR3 in DNA: TGCAGTGCTACCCCAGGGGGGTGGGTTGTTAGCGGGGGCAAAAACATTCAGTACTTC. Its translation: CSATPGGWVVSGGKNIQYF.

The rearrangement links TRBV29-1 to TRBJ2-5; either TRBD1 or TRBD2 may supply D (5 bases each). The DNA end is a closer match to TRBJ2-1, so the J assignment may be wrong. The germline V gene encodes CDR1 SQVTM and CDR2 ANQGSEA. This CDR3 comprises 12 residues. The DNA of the CDR3 is TGCAGCGTTGATAGGGGCGGGAATGAGCAGTTCTTC. It encodes CSVDRGGNEQFF.

The chain joins TRBV12-3 or TRBV12-4 to TRBJ1-2; no firm D call. The length of the CDR3 is 11 residues. Trimming removed 8 bases from V and 2 bases from J, with 6 bases in between. The CDR3 reads CASGGNYGYTF. In DNA form, the CDR3 reads TGTGCCAGCGGCGGCAACTATGGCTACACCTTC.

On this clonotype: Mismatch with germline at one junction end may stem from a read error. V usage is TRBV9 and J usage is TRBJ2-1, with D tentatively TRBD2 (6 bases). Per the germline V gene, CDR1 is SGDLS and CDR2 is YYNGEE. The CDR3 contains 15 residues. The CDR3 nucleotides are TGTGTCAGCAGCGTATGGGGGGTTTACTACAATGAGCAGTTCTTC. It encodes CVSSVWGVYYNEQFF.

This clonotype has just a few counts. V and J are TRBV4-1 and TRBJ2-1; 7 bases are shared with TRBD2. The V and J ends lost 10 bases and 3 bases, in that order; junction bases with no gene match: 12. The CDR3 loop spans 15 amino acids. CDR1 is MGHRA and CDR2 is YSYEKL in the germline V gene. The CDR3 nucleotides are TGCGCCACCACGGGGAAGCTAGCGGTCTACAATGAGCAGTTCTTC. Its translation is CATTGKLAVYNEQFF.

The chain recombines TRBV25-1 with TRBJ1-1; a weak D match, TRBD1 (6 bases). V was pared by 1 base and J by 4 bases, with 13 bases between. In germline, CDR1 is MGHDK, CDR2 SYGVNS. The CDR3 consists of 15 residues. CDR3 loop: CASSESGGWSTEAFF. Written as DNA, the CDR3 is TGTGCCAGCAGTGAATCGGGGGGCTGGAGCACTGAAGCTTTCTTT.

This clonotype has just a few counts. The chain uses TRBV25-1 and TRBJ2-5, with D tentatively TRBD1 (6 bases). The J call is doubtful: the DNA matches TRBJ2-7 better. The length of the CDR3 is 18 residues. Germline V gene data show CDR1 as MGHDK and CDR2 as SYGVNS. The CDR3 DNA reads TGTGCCAGCAGACCCTCCCTTCTGGGCCAGGGGAAGGGCTACGAGCAGTACTTC. As protein: CASRPSLLGQGKGYEQYF.

This clonotype was counted between two and nine times. CDR3 sequence: CASSETQSGANVLTF. CDR3 nucleotide sequence: TGTGCCAGCAGCGAAACACAGTCTGGGGCCAACGTCCTGACTTTC. This rearrangement joins TRBV7-9 to TRBJ2-6; the D is unclear. The CDR3 is made up of 15 amino acids. Germline V gives CDR1 SEHNR, CDR2 FQNEAQ (reference sequence). Trimming cost V 5 bases and J 1 base, with 9 bases left between them.

The chain carries TRBV6-2 or TRBV6-3 and TRBJ1-5; D ambiguous. Germline CDR1 reads MNHEY; CDR2 reads SVGEGT. The CDR3 contains 12 residues. V lost 4 bases and J lost 10, with 11 bases in between. CDR3 region: CASSFGPDPQHF. In DNA form, the CDR3 reads TGTGCCAGCAGTTTCGGACCCGACCCCCAGCATTTT.

Only a few counts were recorded for this clonotype. The chain couples TRBV13 to TRBJ2-7; TRBD2 matches at 11 bases. The V and J ends lost 1 base and 5 bases, in that order; junction bases with no gene match: 7. Germline CDR1 is PRHDT and CDR2 is FYEKMQ (reference sequence). This CDR3 region has 16 residues. The CDR3 DNA sequence: TGTGCCAGCAGCTTAGTTCCGCTAGCGGGGGGACACGAGCAGTACTTC. The encoded protein is CASSLVPLAGGHEQYF.

V and J are TRBV5-1 and TRBJ2-5; 8 positions match TRBD2. Trimming removed 0 bases from V and 4 bases from J; junction bases left unmatched: 17. Germline V gene sequence: CDR1 SGHRS, CDR2 YFSETQ. The CDR3 runs to 19 residues. The CDR3 region is CASSLGPPGLAGAAETQYF. CDR3 nucleotides: TGCGCCAGCAGCTTGGGGCCCCCTGGACTAGCAGGAGCTGCAGAGACCCAGTACTTC.

The chain employs TRBV16 and TRBJ1-5, with 8 bases aligning to TRBD1. CDR1 is KGHSY, CDR2 FQNENV, per germline. CDR3 length: 15 residues. With 5 bases clipped from V and 4 bases from J, the junction kept 7 bases outside the gene matches. DNA for the CDR3: TGTGCCAGCAGCTCAAGTCAGGGGGCAAATCAGCCCCAGCATTTT. Translation: CASSSSQGANQPQHF.

This clonotype occurred many times. The V gene is TRBV27, the J gene TRBJ1-1; no clear D gene. Trimming pared 7 bases from V and 4 bases from J, leaving 10 bases between. The CDR3 spans 12 residues. The V gene's germline CDR1 is MNHEY and CDR2 SMNVEV (reference sequence). The CDR3 here is CASMTSATEAFF. The CDR3 DNA is TGTGCCAGCATGACTTCGGCCACTGAAGCTTTCTTT.

There are a few counts of this clonotype. V gene TRBV4-3 combines with J gene TRBJ2-5; D not certain. The CDR3 is made up of 13 amino acids. V was trimmed by 1 base and J by 1 base, leaving 4 bases between them. From germline, CDR1 is LGHNA and CDR2 YSLEER. The CDR3 nucleotides are TGCGCCAGCAGCCAAGGCAGCCAAGAGACCCAGTACTTC. Protein: CASSQGSQETQYF.

This clonotype was picked up a small number of times. The J gene is TRBJ1-5, the V gene TRBV28, with 9 positions matching TRBD1. The trim removed 6 bases at V and 2 bases at J, leaving 23 bases unmatched. Germline values: CDR1 MDHEN, CDR2 SYDVKM. CDR3 length: 21 residues. The CDR3, as DNA: TGTGCCAGCAGCCTAGGGACAGGGCCGTTTGGCCCCTATGGGGGCAATCAGCCCCAGCATTTT. Translated: CASSLGTGPFGPYGGNQPQHF.

This clonotype occurred a few times. This chain uses TRBV25-1 with TRBJ2-1; no clear D gene. The ends were cut back, 8 bases at V and 1 base at J, with 9 bases in the middle. Germline V gene sequence: CDR1 MGHDK, CDR2 SYGVNS. This CDR3 has 13 residues. CDR3 loop: CASESWSYNEQFF. Here the CDR3 DNA reads TGTGCCAGCGAGTCGTGGTCCTACAATGAGCAGTTCTTC.